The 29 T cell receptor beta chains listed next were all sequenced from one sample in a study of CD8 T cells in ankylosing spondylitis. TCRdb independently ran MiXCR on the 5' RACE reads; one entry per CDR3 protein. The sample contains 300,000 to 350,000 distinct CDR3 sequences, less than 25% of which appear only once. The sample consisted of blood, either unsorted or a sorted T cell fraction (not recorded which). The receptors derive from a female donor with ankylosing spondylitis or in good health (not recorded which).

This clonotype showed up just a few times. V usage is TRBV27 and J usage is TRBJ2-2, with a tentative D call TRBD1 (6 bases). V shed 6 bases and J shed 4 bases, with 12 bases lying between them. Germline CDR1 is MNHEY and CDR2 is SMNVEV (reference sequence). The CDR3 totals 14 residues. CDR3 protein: CASRAVQGTGELFF. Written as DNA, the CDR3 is TGTGCCAGCAGGGCGGTACAGGGCACCGGGGAGCTGTTTTTT.

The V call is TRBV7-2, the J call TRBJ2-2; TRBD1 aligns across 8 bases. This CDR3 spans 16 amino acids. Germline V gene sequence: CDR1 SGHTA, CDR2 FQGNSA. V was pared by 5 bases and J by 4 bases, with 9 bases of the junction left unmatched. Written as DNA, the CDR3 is TGTGCCAGCAGCCACGGACAGGGAAGGGGCACCGGGGAGCTGTTTTTT. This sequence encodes CASSHGQGRGTGELFF.

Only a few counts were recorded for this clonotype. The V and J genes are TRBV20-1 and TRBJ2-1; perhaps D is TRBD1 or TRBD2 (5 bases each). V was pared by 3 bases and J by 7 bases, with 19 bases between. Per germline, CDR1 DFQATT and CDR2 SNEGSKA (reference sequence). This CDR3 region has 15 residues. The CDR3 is CSASGPGHPGNEQFF. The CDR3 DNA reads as TGCAGTGCTAGTGGCCCGGGGCACCCTGGGAATGAGCAGTTCTTC.

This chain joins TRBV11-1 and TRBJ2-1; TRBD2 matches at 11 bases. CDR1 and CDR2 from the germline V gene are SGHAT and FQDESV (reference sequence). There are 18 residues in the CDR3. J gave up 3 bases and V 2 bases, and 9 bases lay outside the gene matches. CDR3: CASSLSSGGADYYNEQFF. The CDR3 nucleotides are TGTGCCAGCAGCTTAAGTAGCGGGGGGGCCGATTACTACAATGAGCAGTTCTTC. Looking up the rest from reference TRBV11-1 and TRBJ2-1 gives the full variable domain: EAEVAQSPRYKITEKSQAVAFWCDPISGHATLYWYRQILGQGPELLVQFQDESVVDDSQLPKDRFSAERLKGVDSTLKIQPAELGDSAMYLCASSLSSGGADYYNEQFFGPGTRLTVL.

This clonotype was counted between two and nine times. The CDR3 is CSPISGTLSYNEQFF. The CDR3 bases are TGCAGCCCGATCTCCGGGACTCTCAGCTACAATGAGCAGTTCTTC. The rearrangement joins TRBV29-1 to TRBJ2-1; the D gene is possibly TRBD2 (6 bases). V lost 8 bases to trimming and J lost 3 bases, with 20 bases between them. This CDR3 contains 15 residues. Germline CDR1 is SQVTM and CDR2 is ANQGSEA.

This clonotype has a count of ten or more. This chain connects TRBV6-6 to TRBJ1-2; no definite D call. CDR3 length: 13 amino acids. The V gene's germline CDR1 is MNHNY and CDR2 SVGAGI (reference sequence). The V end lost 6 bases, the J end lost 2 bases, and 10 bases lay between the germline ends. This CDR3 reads CASRLAQNYGYTF. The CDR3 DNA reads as TGTGCCAGCAGACTCGCCCAGAACTATGGCTACACCTTC.

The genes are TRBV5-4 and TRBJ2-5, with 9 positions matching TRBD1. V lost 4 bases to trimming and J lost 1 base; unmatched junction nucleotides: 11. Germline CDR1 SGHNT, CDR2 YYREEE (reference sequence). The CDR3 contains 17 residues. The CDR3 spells CASSRLQGAGTQETQYF. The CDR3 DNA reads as TGTGCCAGCAGCCGGTTACAGGGGGCGGGAACCCAAGAGACCCAGTACTTC.

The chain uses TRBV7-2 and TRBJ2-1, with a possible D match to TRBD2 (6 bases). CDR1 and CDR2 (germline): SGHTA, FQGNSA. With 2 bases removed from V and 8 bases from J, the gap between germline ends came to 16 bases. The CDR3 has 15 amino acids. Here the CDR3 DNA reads TGTGCCAGCAGCTTAAGCGTAGGAGGGTCGGATGAGCAGTTCTTC. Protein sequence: CASSLSVGGSDEQFF.

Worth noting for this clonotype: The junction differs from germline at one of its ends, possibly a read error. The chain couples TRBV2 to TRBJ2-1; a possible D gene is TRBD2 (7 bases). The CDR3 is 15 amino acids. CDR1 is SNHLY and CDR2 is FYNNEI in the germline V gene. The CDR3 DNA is TGTGCCAGCAAGGGGGTTGCGGGAGAGTACAGTGAGCAGTTCTTC. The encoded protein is CASKGVAGEYSEQFF.

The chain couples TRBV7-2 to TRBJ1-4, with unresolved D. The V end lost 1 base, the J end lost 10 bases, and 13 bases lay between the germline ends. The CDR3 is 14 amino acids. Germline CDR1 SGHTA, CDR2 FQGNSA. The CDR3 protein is CASSLEGDSRKLFF. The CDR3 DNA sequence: TGTGCCAGCAGCTTAGAAGGCGACTCTCGAAAACTGTTTTTT.

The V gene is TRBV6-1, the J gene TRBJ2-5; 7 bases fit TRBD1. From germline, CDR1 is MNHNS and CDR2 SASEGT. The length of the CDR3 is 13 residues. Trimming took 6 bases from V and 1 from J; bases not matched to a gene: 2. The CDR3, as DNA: TGTGCCAGCAGCAGGGGGTTCCAAGAGACCCAGTACTTC. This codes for CASSRGFQETQYF.

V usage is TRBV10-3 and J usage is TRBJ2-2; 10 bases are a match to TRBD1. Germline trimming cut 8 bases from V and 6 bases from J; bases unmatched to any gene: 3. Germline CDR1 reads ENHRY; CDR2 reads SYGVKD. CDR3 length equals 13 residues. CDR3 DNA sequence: TGTGCCATCTCCGGGACAGGGGCCGGGGAGCTGTTTTTT. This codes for CAISGTGAGELFF.

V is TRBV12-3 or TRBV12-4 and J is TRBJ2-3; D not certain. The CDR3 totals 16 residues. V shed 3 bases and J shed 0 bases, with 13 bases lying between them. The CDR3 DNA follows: TGTGCCAGCAGTTTTCTCGGGCTTACTAGCACAGATACGCAGTATTTT. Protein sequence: CASSFLGLTSTDTQYF.

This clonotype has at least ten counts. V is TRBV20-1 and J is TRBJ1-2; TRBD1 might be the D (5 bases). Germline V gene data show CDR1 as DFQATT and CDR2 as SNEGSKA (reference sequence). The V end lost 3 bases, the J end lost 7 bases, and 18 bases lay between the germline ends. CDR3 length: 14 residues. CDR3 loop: CSASGSGGRGGYTF. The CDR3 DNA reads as TGCAGTGCTAGTGGATCCGGGGGGAGGGGTGGCTACACCTTC.

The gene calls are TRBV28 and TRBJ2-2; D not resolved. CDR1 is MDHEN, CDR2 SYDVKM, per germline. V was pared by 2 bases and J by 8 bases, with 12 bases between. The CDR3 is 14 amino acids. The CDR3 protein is CASSLTVIAGELFF. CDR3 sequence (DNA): TGTGCCAGCAGTTTAACCGTGATAGCTGGGGAGCTGTTTTTT. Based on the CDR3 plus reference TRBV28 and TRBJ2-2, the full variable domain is DVKVTQSSRYLVKRTGEKVFLECVQDMDHENMFWYRQDPGLGLRLIYFSYDVKMKEKGDIPEGYSVSREKKERFSLILESASTNQTSMYLCASSLTVIAGELFFGEGSRLTVL.

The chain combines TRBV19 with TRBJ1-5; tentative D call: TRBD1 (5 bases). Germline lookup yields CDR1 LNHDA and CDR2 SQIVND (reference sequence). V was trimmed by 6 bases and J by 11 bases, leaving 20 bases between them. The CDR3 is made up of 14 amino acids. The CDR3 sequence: CASRIPGFLEAQHF. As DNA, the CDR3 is TGTGCCAGTAGGATCCCAGGGTTCCTAGAGGCCCAGCATTTT.

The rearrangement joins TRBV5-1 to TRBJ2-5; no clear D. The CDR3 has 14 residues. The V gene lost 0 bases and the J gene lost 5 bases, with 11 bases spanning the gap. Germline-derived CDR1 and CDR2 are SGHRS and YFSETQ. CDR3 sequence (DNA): TGCGCCAGCAGCTTGGATGTGGCCCGGGAGACCCAGTACTTC. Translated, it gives CASSLDVARETQYF.

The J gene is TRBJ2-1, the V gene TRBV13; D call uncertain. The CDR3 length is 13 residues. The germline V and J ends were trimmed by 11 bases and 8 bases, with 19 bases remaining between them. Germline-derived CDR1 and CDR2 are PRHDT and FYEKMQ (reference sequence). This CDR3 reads CASSLRNTDEQFF. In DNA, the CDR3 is TGTGCCTCCTCTCTGCGGAACACCGATGAGCAGTTCTTC.

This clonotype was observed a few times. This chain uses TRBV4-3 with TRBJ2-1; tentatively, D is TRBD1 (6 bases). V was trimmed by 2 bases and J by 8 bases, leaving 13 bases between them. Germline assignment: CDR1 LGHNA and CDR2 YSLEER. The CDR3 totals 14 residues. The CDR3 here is CASSQRIQGYEQFF. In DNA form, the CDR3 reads TGCGCCAGCAGCCAAAGGATCCAGGGGTATGAGCAGTTCTTC.

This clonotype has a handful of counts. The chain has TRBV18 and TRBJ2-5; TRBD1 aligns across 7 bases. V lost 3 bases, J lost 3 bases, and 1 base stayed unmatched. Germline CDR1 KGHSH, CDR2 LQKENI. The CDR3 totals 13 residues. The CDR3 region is CASSPGQEETQYF. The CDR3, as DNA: TGTGCCAGCTCACCCGGACAGGAAGAGACCCAGTACTTC.

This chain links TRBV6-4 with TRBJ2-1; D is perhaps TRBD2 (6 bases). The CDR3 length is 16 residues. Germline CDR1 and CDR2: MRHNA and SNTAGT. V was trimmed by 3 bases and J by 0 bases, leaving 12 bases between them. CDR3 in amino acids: CASSERRASSYNEQFF. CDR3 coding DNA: TGTGCCAGCAGTGAGCGGAGGGCCAGCTCCTACAATGAGCAGTTCTTC.

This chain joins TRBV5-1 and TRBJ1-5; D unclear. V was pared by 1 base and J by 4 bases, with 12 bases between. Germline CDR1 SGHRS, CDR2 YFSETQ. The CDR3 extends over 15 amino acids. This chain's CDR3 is CASSLWAGSNQPQHF. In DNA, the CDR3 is TGCGCCAGCAGCTTGTGGGCAGGCAGTAATCAGCCCCAGCATTTT.

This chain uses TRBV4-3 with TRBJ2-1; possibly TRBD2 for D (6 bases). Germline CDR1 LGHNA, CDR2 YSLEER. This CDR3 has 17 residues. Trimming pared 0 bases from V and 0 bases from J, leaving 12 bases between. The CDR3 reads CASSQDRSGSSYNEQFF. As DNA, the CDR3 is TGCGCCAGCAGCCAAGATAGGAGCGGGTCCTCCTACAATGAGCAGTTCTTC.

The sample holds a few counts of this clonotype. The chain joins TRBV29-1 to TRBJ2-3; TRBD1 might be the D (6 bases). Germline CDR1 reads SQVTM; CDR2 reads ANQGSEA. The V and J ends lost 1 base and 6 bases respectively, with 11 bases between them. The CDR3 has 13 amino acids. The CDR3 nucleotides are TGCAGCGTTGAAGCAGGACAGTCCGATACGCAGTATTTT. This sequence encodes CSVEAGQSDTQYF.

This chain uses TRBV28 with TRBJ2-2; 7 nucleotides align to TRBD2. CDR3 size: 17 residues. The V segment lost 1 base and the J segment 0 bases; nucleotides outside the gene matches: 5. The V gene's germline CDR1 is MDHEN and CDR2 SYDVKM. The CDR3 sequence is CASSLSLAASNTGELFF. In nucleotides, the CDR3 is TGTGCCAGCAGTTTATCCCTAGCGGCCTCGAACACCGGGGAGCTGTTTTTT.

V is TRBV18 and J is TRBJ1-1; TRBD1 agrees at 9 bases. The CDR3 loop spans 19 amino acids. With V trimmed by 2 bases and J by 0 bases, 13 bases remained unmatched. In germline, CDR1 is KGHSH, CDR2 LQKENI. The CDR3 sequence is CASSPIPGTGTWMNTEAFF. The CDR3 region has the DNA TGTGCCAGCTCACCAATCCCAGGGACAGGGACGTGGATGAACACTGAAGCTTTCTTT.

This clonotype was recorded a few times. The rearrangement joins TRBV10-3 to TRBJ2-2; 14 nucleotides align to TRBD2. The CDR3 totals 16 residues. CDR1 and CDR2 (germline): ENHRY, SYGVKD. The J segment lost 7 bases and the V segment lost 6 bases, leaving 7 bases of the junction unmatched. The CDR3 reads CAIRPGTSGSIGELFF. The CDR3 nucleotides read TGTGCCATCAGGCCAGGGACTAGCGGGAGTATCGGGGAGCTGTTTTTT.

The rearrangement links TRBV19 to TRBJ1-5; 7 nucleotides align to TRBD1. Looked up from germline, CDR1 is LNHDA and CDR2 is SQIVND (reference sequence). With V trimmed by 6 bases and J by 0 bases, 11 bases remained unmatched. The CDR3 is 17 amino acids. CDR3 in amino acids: CASRELPGQSSNQPQHF. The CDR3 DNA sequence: TGTGCCAGTAGGGAATTACCGGGACAGAGTAGCAATCAGCCCCAGCATTTT.

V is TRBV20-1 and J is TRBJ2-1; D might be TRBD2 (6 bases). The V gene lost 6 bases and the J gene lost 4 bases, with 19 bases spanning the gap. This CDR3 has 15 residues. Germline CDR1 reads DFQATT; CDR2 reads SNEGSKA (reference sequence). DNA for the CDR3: TGCAGTGCCTCCCGGCCGGGAGCGGTGTACAATGAGCAGTTCTTC. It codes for CSASRPGAVYNEQFF.